This T cell receptor beta chain stems from a study of T cell repertoires in cytomegalovirus infection. Across the whole study: Well-studied HLA-B-restricted CMV epitopes were used in the study alongside recently identified HLA-C-restricted ones. CMV infection plus the matching HLA type was flagged by public TCR beta signatures.

TCRdb re-called the reads with MiXCR, one entry per CDR3 protein. The table has about 890,000 distinct CDR3 sequences, roughly 31% seen once. Notes on this clonotype: What it binds is not known.

The CDR3 spans 13 residues. Trimming stripped 8 bases from V and 0 bases from J, with 10 bases between. Germline V gene sequence: CDR1 SNHLY, CDR2 FYNNEI. General study findings and limits: Carriers of CMV plus the relevant HLA were identified by cumulative public TCR beta family frequency. The study found HLA-C-restricted CMV-specific TCR beta clonotypes dominating the ex vivo response.

V and J are TRBV2 and TRBJ2-5, with unresolved D. This specimen was cultured CD8+ T cells from PBMCs, taken from culture after CMV antigen stimulation. The sequence derives from a human donor in good health (CMV status not recorded). Some clones in this sample may be carry-over from other donors' samples. The CDR3: CASARPYQETQYF. In nucleotides, the CDR3 is TGTGCCAGCGCGAGGCCATACCAAGAGACCCAGTACTTC. Complete variable domain (other parts from reference TRBV2 and TRBJ2-5): EPEVTQTPSHQVTQMGQEVILRCVPISNHLYFYWYRQILGQKVEFLVSFYNNEISEKSEIFDDQFSVERPDGSNFTLKIRSTKLEDSAMYFCASARPYQETQYFGPGTRLLVL.